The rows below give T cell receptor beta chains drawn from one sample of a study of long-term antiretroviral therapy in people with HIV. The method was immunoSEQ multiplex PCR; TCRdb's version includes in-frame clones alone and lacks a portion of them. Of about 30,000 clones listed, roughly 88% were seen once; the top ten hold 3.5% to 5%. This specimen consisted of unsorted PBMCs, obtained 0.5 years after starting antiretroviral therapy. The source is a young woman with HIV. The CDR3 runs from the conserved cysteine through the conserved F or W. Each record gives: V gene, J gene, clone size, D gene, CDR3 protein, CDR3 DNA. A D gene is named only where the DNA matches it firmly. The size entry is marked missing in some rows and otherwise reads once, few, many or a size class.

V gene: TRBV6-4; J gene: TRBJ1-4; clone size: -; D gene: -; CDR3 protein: CASSASGQPNEKLFF; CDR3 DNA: TGTGCCAGCAGTGCCTCTGGGCAGCCTAATGAAAAACTGTTTTTT
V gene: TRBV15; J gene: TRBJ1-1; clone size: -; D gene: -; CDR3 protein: CATSRDPGSNTEAFF; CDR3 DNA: TGTGCCACCAGCAGAGATCCAGGATCGAACACTGAAGCTTTCTTT
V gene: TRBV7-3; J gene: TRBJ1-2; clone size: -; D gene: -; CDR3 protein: CASLNRVHRYGYTF; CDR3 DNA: TGTGCCAGTCTTAACAGGGTCCACCGTTATGGCTACACCTTC
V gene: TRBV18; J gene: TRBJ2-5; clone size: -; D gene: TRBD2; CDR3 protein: CASSPPGTRPGETQYF; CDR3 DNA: TGTGCCAGCTCACCACCTGGGACTAGGCCTGGGGAGACCCAGTACTTC
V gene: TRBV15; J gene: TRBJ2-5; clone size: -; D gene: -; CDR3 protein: CATSRAGQETQYF; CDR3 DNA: TGTGCCACCAGCAGGGCGGGCCAAGAGACCCAGTACTTC
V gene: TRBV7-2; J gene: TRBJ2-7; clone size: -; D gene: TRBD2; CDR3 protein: CASSYGLADLSREQYF; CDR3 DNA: TGTGCCAGCAGCTATGGACTAGCGGATTTGTCGAGAGAGCAGTACTTC
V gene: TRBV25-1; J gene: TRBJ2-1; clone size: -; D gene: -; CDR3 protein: CASRTAGLTNNEQFF; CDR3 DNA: TGTGCCAGCAGAACCGCGGGCCTAACCAACAATGAGCAGTTCTTC
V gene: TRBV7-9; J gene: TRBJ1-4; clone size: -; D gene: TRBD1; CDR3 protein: CASSLGDRVNEKLFF; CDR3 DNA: TGTGCCAGCAGCTTAGGCGACAGGGTTAATGAAAAACTGTTTTTT
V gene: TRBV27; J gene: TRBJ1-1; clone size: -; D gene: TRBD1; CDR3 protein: CASSLYRGGTEAFF; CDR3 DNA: TGTGCCAGCAGTTTATACAGGGGGGGGACTGAAGCTTTCTTT
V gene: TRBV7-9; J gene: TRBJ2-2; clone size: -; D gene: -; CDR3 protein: CASSREWDIGELFF; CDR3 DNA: TGTGCCAGCAGCCGCGAATGGGACATCGGGGAGCTGTTTTTT
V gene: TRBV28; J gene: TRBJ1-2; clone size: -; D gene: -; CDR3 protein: CASRFSRQPSYGYTF; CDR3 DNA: TGTGCCAGCAGATTTAGCCGACAGCCTTCGTATGGCTACACCTTC
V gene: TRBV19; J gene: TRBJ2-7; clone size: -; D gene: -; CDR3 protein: CASSIAGASYEQYF; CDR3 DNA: TGTGCCAGTAGTATAGCGGGAGCCTCCTACGAGCAGTACTTC
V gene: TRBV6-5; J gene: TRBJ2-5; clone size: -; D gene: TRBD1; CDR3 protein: CASSYSTGFETQYF; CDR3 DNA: TGTGCCAGCAGTTACTCGACAGGGTTTGAGACCCAGTACTTC
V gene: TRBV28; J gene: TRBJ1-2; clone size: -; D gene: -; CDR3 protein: CASRGAGYTF; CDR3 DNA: TGTGCCAGCAGGGGGGCCGGCTACACCTTC
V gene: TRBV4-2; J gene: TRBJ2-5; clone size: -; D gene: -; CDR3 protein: CASSQEGASVETQYF; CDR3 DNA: TGTGCCAGCAGCCAAGAGGGGGCTTCGGTTGAGACCCAGTACTTC
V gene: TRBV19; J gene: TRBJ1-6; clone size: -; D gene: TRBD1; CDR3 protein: CASTGTENSPLHF; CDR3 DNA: TGTGCCAGTACCGGGACAGAGAATTCACCCCTCCACTTT
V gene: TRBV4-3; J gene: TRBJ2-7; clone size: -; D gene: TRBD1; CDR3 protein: CASSQEGTGSYEQYF; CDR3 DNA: TGCGCCAGCAGCCAAGAGGGGACAGGGTCCTACGAGCAGTACTTC
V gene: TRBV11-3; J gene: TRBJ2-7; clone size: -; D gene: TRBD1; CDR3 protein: CASSLPRDSPGYEQYF; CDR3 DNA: TGTGCCAGCAGCCTTCCTCGGGACAGCCCGGGCTACGAGCAGTACTTC
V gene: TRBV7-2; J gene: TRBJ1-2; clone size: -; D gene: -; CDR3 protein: CASSLRPAGLNNYGYTF; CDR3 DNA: TGTGCCAGCAGCTTAAGGCCCGCAGGGCTTAATAACTATGGCTACACCTTC
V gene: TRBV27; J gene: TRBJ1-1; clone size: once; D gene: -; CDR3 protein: CASSLGVYTEAFF; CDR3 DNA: TGTGCCAGCAGCCTGGGTGTATACACTGAAGCTTTCTTT
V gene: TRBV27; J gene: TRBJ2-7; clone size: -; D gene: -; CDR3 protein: CASMGGILRPYEQYF; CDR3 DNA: TGTGCCAGCATGGGCGGCATCTTACGACCCTACGAGCAGTACTTC
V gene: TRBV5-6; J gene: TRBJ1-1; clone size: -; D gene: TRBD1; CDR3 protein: CASSLGQGSTEAFF; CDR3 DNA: TGTGCCAGCAGCTTGGGACAGGGGAGCACTGAAGCTTTCTTT
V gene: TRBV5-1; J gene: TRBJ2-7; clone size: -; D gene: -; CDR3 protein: CASRAVRVESSLCEQYF; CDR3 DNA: TGCGCCAGCAGAGCAGTCAGGGTTGAGTCGTCCCTATGCGAGCAGTACTTC
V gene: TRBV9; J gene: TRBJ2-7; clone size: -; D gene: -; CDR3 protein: CASSAPRGDFSYEQYF; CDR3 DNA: TGTGCCAGCAGCGCCCCACGAGGAGACTTCTCCTACGAGCAGTACTTC
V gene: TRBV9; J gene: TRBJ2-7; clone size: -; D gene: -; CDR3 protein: CASSDPVSYEQYF; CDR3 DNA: TGTGCCAGCAGCGATCCGGTCTCCTACGAGCAGTACTTC
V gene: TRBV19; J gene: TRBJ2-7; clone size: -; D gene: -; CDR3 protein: CASSMGYEQYF; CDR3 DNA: TGTGCCAGTAGTATGGGTTACGAGCAGTACTTC
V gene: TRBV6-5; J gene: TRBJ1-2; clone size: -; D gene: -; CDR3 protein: CASSYSADSIPYGYTF; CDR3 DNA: TGTGCCAGCAGTTACTCGGCCGACTCCATTCCCTATGGCTACACCTTC
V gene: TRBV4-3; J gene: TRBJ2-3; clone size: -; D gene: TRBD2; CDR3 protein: CASSQDLLAGARVDTQYF; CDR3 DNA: TGCGCCAGCAGCCAAGATCTACTAGCGGGAGCCCGTGTGGATACGCAGTATTTT
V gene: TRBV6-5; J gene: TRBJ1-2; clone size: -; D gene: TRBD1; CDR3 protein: CASTGGRSYGYTF; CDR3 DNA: TGTGCCAGCACAGGGGGCCGGTCGTATGGCTACACCTTC
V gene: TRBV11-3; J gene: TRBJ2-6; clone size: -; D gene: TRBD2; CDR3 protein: CASSPGLAGAPRSGANVLTF; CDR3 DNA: TGTGCCAGCAGCCCGGGACTAGCGGGAGCTCCCCGCTCTGGGGCCAACGTCCTGACTTTC
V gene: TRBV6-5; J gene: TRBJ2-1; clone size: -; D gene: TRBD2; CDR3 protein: CASSYLAGGSGNEQFF; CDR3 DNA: TGTGCCAGCAGTTACTTAGCGGGAGGTTCGGGGAATGAGCAGTTCTTC
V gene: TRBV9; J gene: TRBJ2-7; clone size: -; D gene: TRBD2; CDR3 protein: CASSPGTSGRAGEQYF; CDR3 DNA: TGTGCCAGCAGCCCCGGGACTAGCGGGAGGGCAGGAGAGCAGTACTTC
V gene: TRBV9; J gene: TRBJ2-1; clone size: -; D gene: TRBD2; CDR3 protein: CASSGRTSVYNEQFF; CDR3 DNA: TGTGCCAGCAGCGGAAGGACTAGCGTCTACAATGAGCAGTTCTTC
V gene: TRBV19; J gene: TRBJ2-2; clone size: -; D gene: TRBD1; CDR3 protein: CASSPHSGTVTGELFF; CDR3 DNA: TGTGCCAGTAGTCCTCACTCCGGGACAGTAACCGGGGAGCTGTTTTTT
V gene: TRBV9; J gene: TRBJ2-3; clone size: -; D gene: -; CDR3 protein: CASTRLGGTDTQYF; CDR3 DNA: TGTGCCAGCACCCGGCTCGGCGGAACAGATACGCAGTATTTT
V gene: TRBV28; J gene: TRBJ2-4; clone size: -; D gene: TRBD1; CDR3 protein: CASSPTWGQGVSKNIQYF; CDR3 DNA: TGTGCCAGCAGTCCGACTTGGGGACAGGGGGTTAGCAAAAACATTCAGTACTTC
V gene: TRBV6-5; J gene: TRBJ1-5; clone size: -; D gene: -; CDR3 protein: CASRPSRGRDQPQHF; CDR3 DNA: TGTGCCAGCAGACCGAGCAGGGGAAGGGATCAGCCCCAGCATTTT
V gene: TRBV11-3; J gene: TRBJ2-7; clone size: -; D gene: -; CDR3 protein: CASSLGAGSYEQYF; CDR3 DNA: TGTGCCAGCAGCTTAGGGGCAGGCTCCTACGAGCAGTACTTC
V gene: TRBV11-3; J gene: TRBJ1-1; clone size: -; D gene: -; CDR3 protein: CASSLVGGTEAFF; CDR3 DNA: TGTGCCAGCAGCTTAGTAGGGGGCACTGAAGCTTTCTTT
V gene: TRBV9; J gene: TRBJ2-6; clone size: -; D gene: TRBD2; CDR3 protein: CASSTTSVNSGANVLTF; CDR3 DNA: TGTGCCAGCAGCACCACTAGCGTTAACTCTGGGGCCAACGTCCTGACTTTC
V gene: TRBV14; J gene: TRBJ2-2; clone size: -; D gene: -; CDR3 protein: CASSAPSAANTGELFF; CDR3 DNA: TGTGCCAGCAGCGCACCTAGCGCGGCGAACACCGGGGAGCTGTTTTTT
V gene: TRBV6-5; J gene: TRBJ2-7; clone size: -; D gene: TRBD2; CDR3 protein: CASSPGTSAQGQYF; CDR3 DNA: TGTGCCAGCAGCCCCGGGACTAGCGCCCAGGGGCAGTACTTC
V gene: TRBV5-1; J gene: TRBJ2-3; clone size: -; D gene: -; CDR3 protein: CASSLAFLRTDTQYF; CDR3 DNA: TGCGCCAGCAGCTTGGCTTTCCTCCGCACAGATACGCAGTATTTT
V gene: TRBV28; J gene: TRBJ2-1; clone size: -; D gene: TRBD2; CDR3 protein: CASSLVAGGWEQFF; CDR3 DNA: TGTGCCAGCAGTTTAGTAGCGGGAGGGTGGGAGCAGTTCTTC
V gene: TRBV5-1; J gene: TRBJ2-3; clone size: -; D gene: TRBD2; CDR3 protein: CASSESTGLAGGTDTQYF; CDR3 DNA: TGCGCCAGCAGCGAATCCACGGGACTAGCGGGAGGCACAGATACGCAGTATTTT
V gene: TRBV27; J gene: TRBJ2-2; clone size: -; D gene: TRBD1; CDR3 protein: CASSLTHRGTNTGELFF; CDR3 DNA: TGTGCCAGCAGCCTAACTCACAGGGGGACGAACACCGGGGAGCTGTTTTTT
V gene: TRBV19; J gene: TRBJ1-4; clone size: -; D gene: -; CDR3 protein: CASSTILDHSTNEKLFF; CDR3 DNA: TGTGCCAGTAGTACTATCCTCGACCATTCAACTAATGAAAAACTGTTTTTT
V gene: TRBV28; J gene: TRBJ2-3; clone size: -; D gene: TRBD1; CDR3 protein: CASSPGQGAQDTQYF; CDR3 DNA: TGTGCCAGCAGTCCGGGACAGGGGGCACAAGATACGCAGTATTTT
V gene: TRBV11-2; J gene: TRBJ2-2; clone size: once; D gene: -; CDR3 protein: CASSLVSLENTGELFF; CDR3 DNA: TGTGCCAGCAGCTTAGTATCCCTGGAGAACACCGGGGAGCTGTTTTTT
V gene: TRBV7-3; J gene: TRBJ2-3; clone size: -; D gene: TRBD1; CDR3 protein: CASSSAGTGGDTQYF; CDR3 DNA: TGTGCCAGCAGCTCAGCCGGGACAGGGGGCGATACGCAGTATTTT
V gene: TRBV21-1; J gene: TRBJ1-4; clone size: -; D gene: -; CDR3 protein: CASSTLIGTRVATNEKLFF; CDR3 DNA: TGTGCCAGCAGCACTCTTATCGGCACCCGAGTTGCAACTAATGAAAAACTGTTTTTT
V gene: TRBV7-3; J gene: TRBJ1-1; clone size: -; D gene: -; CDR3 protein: CASSLSPGMNTEAFF; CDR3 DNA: TGTGCCAGCAGCTTAAGCCCAGGGATGAACACTGAAGCTTTCTTT
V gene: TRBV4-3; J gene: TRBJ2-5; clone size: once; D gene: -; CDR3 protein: CASSQDGIETQYF; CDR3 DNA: TGCGCCAGCAGCCAAGACGGAATAGAGACCCAGTACTTC
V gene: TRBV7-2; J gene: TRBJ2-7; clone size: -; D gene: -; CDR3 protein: CASSSHGGNSYEQYF; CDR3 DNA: TGTGCCAGCAGCTCACACGGTGGGAACTCCTACGAGCAGTACTTC
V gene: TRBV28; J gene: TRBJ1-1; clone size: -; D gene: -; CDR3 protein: CASSEQNGQAFF; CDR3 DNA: TGTGCCAGCAGCGAACAGAATGGGCAAGCTTTCTTT
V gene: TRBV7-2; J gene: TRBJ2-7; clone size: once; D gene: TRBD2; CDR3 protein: CASSLGGGPLASSYEQYF; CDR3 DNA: TGTGCCAGCAGCTTAGGCGGGGGGCCCCTTGCAAGCTCCTACGAGCAGTACTTC
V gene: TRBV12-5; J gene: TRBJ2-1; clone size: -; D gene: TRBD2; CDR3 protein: CASALSGGSSYNEQFF; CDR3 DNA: TGTGCTAGTGCCCTAAGCGGGGGCAGCTCCTACAATGAGCAGTTCTTC
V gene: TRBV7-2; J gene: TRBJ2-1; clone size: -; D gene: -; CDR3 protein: CASSLDRDINEQFF; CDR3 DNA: TGTGCCAGCAGCTTAGACAGGGACATCAATGAGCAGTTCTTC
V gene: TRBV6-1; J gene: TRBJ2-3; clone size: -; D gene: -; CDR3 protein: CASSEVGKSDTQYF; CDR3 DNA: TGTGCCAGCAGTGAAGTTGGTAAATCAGATACGCAGTATTTT
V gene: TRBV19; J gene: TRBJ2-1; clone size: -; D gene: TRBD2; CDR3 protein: CASSISAGGPNEQFF; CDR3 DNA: TGTGCCAGTAGTATATCGGCGGGAGGGCCGAATGAGCAGTTCTTC